The T cell receptor beta chain described here comes from a study of blood T cell repertoires in COVID-19. Some clones are missing from TCRdb's copy, which holds only in-frame ones; the method was immunoSEQ multiplex PCR. Found here are approximately 220,000 clones, more than 80% of them singletons; the top ten hold roughly 3.4%. The V end lost 6 bases, the J end lost 0 bases, and 20 bases lay between the germline ends. CDR1 is LNHDA, CDR2 SQIVND, per germline (reference sequence). The CDR3 length is 17 residues. This receptor was identified in a woman between 35 and 50 years old with acute COVID-19. This chain connects TRBV19 to TRBJ1-2; possibly TRBD1 for D (5 bases). The sample was PBMCs or T cells enriched from blood (not recorded which). The CDR3, as DNA: TGTGCCAGTAGAGCTTCGGACACCGTAGGTGCTAACTATGGCTACACCTTC. Protein: CASRASDTVGANYGYTF.